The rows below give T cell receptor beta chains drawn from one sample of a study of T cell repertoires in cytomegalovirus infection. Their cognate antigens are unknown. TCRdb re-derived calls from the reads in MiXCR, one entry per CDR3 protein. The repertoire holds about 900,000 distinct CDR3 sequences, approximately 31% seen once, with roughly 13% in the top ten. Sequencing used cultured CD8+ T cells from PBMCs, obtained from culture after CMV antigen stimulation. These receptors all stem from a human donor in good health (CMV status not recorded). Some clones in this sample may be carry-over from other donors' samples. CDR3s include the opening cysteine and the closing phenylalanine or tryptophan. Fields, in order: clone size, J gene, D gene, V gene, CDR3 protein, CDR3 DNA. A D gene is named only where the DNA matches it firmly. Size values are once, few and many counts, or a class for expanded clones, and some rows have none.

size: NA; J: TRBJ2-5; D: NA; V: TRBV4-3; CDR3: CASSPVMGGRLEETQYF; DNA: TGCGCCAGCAGCCCGGTTATGGGGGGGCGTTTGGAAGAGACCCAGTACTTC
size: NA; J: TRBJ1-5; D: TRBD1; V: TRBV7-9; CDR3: CASSLGTGNDQPQHF; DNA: TGTGCCAGCAGCTTAGGGACAGGGAATGATCAGCCCCAGCATTTT
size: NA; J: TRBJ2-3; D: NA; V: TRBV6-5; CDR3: CASSTGLTDTQYF; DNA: TGTGCCAGCAGTACCGGGTTAACAGATACGCAGTATTTT
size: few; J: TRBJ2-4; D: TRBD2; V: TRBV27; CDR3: CASSLSQTSGGLIAKNIQYF; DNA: TGTGCCAGCAGTTTATCGCAGACTAGCGGGGGTCTGATCGCCAAAAACATTCAGTACTTC
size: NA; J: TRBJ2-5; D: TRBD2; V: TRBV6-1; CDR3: CASSSGPERGFQETQYF; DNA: TGTGCCAGCAGTTCAGGCCCCGAGCGGGGGTTCCAAGAGACCCAGTACTTC
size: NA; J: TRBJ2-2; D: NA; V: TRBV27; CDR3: CASSSDGGPVGELFF; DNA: TGTGCCAGCAGTTCCGACGGGGGGCCAGTCGGGGAGCTGTTTTTT
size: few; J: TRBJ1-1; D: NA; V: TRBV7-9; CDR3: CASKAQGNTEAFF; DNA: TGTGCCAGCAAGGCTCAGGGGAATACTGAAGCTTTCTTT
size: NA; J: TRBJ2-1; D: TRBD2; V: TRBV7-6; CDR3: CASSLDSGGLNGQFF; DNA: TGTGCCAGCAGCTTAGACAGCGGGGGGCTAAATGGGCAGTTCTTC
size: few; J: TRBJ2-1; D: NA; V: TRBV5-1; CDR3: CASSLGLADSSYNEQFF; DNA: TGCGCCAGCAGCTTGGGTCTAGCCGATAGCTCCTACAATGAGCAGTTCTTC
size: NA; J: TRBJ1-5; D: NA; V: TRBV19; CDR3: CASTKGHSNQPQHF; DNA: TGTGCCAGTACAAAGGGCCATAGCAATCAGCCCCAGCATTTT
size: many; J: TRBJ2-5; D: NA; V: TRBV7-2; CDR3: CASSPSLAGALQETQYF; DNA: TGTGCCAGCAGCCCGAGTCTGGCGGGGGCCCTCCAAGAGACCCAGTACTTC
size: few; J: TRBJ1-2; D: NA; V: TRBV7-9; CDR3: CASSHVPDTGNTYGYTF; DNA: TGTGCCAGCAGCCATGTACCCGATACAGGGAATACCTATGGCTACACCTTC
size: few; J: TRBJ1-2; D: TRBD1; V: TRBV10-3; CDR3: CAIRVKPPGQPEDYGYTF; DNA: TGTGCCATCCGGGTGAAACCCCCGGGACAGCCCGAGGACTATGGCTACACCTTC
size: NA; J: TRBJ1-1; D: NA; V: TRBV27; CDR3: CASASASIYTEAFF; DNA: TGTGCCAGCGCCTCAGCGTCAATATACACTGAAGCTTTCTTT
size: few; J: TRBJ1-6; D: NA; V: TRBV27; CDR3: CASSSGPSPSPLHF; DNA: TGTGCCAGCAGTTCAGGTCCTTCCCCTTCACCCCTCCACTTT
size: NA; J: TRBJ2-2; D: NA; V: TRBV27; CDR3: CASSPPGNRVWTGELFF; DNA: TGTGCCAGCAGTCCCCCGGGAAACAGGGTTTGGACCGGGGAGCTGTTTTTT
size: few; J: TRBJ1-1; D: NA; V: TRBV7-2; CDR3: CASSLGVQAFF; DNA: TGTGCCAGCAGCTTAGGAGTTCAAGCTTTCTTT
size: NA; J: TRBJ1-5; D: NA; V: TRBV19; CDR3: CASSTFSQPQHF; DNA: TGTGCCAGTAGTACCTTCTCTCAGCCCCAGCATTTT
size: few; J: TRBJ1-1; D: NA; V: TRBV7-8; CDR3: CASSLGLGLVEAFF; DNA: TGTGCCAGCAGCTTAGGGTTGGGACTGGTAGAAGCTTTCTTT
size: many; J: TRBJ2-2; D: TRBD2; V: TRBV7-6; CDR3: CASSNPTSGGEYTGELFF; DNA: TGTGCCAGCAGCAATCCGACTAGCGGGGGAGAATATACCGGGGAGCTGTTTTTT
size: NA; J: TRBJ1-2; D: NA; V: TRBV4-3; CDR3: CASSQQGTNYGYTF; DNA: TGCGCCAGCAGCCAACAAGGAACTAACTATGGCTACACCTTC
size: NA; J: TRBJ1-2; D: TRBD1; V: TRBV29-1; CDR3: CSGLRTGDYGYTF; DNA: TGCAGCGGACTACGGACAGGGGACTATGGCTACACCTTC
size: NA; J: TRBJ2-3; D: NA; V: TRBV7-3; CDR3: CASSLRVDSVTQYF; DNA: TGTGCCAGCAGCTTAAGAGTAGACAGCGTTACGCAGTATTTT
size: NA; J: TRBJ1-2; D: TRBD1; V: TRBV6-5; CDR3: CASSYYRTGEYGYTF; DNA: TGTGCCAGCAGTTATTACCGGACAGGGGAGTATGGCTACACCTTC
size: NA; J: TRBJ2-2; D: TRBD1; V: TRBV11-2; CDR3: CASSLAGTGYRGELFF; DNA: TGTGCCAGCAGCTTAGCCGGGACAGGGTACAGGGGGGAGCTGTTTTTT
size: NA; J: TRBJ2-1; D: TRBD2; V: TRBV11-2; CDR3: CASSSPTSGGGDEQFF; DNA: TGTGCCAGCAGCTCCCCGACTAGCGGGGGAGGGGATGAGCAGTTCTTC
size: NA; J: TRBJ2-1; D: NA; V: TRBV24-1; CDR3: CATSDWDYNEQFF; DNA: TGTGCCACCAGTGATTGGGACTACAATGAGCAGTTCTTC
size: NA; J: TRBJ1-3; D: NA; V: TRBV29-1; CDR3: CSVEGRGSGNTIYF; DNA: TGCAGCGTTGAAGGGCGCGGTTCTGGAAACACCATATATTTT
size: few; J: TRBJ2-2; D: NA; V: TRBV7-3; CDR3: CASSLWGKNTGELFF; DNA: TGTGCCAGCAGCTTATGGGGCAAGAACACCGGGGAGCTGTTTTTT
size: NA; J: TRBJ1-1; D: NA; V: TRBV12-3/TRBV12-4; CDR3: CAAALTGMNTEAFF; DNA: TGTGCCGCCGCGTTGACAGGTATGAACACTGAAGCTTTCTTT
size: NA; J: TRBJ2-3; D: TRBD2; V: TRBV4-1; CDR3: CASSRSGVSTDTQYF; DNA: TGCGCCAGCAGCCGAAGCGGGGTTAGCACAGATACGCAGTATTTT
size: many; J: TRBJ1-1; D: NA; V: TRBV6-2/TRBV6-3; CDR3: CASSSRTQKNTEAFF; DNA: TGTGCCAGCAGTTCCCGGACACAGAAGAACACTGAAGCTTTCTTT
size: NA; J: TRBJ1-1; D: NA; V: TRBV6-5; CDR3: CASSYSLVITGNTEAFF; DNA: TGTGCCAGCAGTTATTCGCTAGTTATTACAGGGAACACTGAAGCTTTCTTT
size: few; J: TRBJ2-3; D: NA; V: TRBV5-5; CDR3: CASSPPGTPSTDTQYF; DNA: TGTGCCAGCAGCCCTCCCGGGACACCTAGCACAGATACGCAGTATTTT
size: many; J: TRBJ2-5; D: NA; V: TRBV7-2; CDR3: CASAILSWAAQETQYF; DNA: TGTGCCAGCGCTATCCTAAGTTGGGCAGCACAAGAGACCCAGTACTTC
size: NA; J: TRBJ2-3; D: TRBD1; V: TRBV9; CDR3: CVSSVAAGGSGDTQYF; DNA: TGTGTCAGCAGCGTAGCAGCAGGGGGATCAGGAGATACGCAGTATTTT
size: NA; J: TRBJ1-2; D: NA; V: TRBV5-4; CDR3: CASSTSGRNTF; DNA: TGTGCCAGCAGCACCTCCGGACGTAACACCTTC
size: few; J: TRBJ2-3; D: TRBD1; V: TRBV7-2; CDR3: CASSFLQGAADTQYF; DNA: TGTGCCAGCAGCTTTTTACAGGGGGCCGCAGATACGCAGTATTTT
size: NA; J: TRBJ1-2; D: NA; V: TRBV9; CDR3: CASSVAHDLSYGYTF; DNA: TGTGCCAGCAGCGTAGCCCACGATTTAAGCTATGGCTACACCTTC
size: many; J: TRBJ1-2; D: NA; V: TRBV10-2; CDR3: CASSEDPKLAYTF; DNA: TGCGCCAGCAGTGAGGACCCAAAATTAGCCTACACCTTC
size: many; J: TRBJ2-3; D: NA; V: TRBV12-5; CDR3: CASGFALHSEADTQYF; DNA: TGTGCTAGTGGTTTCGCTCTCCATAGCGAGGCAGATACGCAGTATTTT
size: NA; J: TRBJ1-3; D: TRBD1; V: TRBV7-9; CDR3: CASSYRDSFYTDSGNTIYF; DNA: TGTGCCAGCAGCTACCGGGACAGCTTTTACACTGACTCTGGAAACACCATATATTTT
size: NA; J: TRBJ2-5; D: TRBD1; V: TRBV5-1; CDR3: CASSPGQGATETQYF; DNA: TGCGCCAGCAGCCCTGGACAGGGGGCTACAGAGACCCAGTACTTC
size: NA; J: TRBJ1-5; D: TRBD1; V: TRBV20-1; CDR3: CSAPFGGKGAGQPQHF; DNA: TGCAGTGCTCCCTTCGGGGGTAAGGGGGCTGGTCAGCCCCAGCATTTT
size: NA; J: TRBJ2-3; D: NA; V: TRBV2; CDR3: CASSEGDGLDTQYF; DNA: TGTGCCAGCAGTGAAGGGGACGGACTTGATACGCAGTATTTT